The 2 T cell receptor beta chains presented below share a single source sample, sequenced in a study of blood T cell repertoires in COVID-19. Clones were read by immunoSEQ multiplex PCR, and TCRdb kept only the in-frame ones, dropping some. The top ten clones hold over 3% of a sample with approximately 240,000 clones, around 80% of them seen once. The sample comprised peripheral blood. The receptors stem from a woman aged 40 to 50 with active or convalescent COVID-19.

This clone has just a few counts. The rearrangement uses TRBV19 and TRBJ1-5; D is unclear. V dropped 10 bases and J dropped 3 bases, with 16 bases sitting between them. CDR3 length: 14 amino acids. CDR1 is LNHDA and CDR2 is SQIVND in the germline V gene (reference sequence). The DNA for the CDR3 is TGTGCCACAGCTTCCGGACGGGACAATCAGCCCCAGCATTTT. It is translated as CATASGRDNQPQHF.

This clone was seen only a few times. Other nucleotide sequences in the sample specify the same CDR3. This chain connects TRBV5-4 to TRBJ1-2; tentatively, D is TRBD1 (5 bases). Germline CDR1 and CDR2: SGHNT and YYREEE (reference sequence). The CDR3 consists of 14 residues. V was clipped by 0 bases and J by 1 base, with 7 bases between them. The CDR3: CASSLGRGNYGYTF. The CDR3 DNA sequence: TGTGCCAGCAGCTTGGGGAGGGGTAACTATGGCTACACCTTC.